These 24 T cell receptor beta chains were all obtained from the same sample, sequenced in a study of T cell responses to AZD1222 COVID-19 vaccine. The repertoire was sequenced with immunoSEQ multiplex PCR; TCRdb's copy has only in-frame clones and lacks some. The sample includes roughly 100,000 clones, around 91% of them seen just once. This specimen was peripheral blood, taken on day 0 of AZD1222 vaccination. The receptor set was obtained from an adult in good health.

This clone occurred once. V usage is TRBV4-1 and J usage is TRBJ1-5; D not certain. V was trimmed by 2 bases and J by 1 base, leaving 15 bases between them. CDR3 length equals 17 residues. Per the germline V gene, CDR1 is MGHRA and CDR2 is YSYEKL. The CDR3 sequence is CASSQSHYSLSNQPQHF. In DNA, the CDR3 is TGCGCCAGCAGCCAATCGCATTATTCGCTGAGCAATCAGCCCCAGCATTTT.

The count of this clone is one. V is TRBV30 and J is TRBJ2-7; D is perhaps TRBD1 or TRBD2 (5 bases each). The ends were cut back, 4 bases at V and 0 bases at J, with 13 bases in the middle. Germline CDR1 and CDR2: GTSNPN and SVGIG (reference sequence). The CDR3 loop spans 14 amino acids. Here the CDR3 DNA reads TGTGCCTGGATAGGGGCAGGGAGCTCCTACGAGCAGTACTTC. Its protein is CAWIGAGSSYEQYF.

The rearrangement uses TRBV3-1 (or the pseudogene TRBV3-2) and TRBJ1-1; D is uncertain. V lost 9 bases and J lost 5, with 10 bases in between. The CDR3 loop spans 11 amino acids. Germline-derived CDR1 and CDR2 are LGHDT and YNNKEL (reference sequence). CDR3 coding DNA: TGTGCCAGTCGGGCCGGGACTGAAGCTTTCTTT. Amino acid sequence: CASRAGTEAFF.

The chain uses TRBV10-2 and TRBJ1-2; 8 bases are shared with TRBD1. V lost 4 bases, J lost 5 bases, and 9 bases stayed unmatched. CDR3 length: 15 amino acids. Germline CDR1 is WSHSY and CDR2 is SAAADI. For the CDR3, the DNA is TGCGCCAGCAGTGGAGGACAGGGTCCCTCTTATGGCTACACCTTC. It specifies CASSGGQGPSYGYTF.

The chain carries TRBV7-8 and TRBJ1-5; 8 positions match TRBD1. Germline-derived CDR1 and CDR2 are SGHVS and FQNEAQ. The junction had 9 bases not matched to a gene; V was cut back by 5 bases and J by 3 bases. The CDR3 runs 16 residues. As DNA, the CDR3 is TGTGCCAGCAGCGCCTTCCCCCAGGGGGCCAATCAGCCCCAGCATTTT. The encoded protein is CASSAFPQGANQPQHF.

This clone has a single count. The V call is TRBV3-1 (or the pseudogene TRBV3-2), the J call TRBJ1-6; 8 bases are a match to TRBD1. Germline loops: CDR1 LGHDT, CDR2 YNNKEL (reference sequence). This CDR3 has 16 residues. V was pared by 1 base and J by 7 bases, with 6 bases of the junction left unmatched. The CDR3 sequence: CASSQGVGTGNSPLHF. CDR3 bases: TGTGCCAGCAGCCAAGGGGTAGGGACAGGAAATTCACCCCTCCACTTT.

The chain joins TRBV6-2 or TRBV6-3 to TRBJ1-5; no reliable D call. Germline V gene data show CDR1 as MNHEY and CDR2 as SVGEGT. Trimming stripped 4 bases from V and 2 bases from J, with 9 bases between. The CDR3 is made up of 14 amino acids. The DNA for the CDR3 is TGTGCCAGCAGTTTTGGGGTTGGCAATCAGCCCCAGCATTTT. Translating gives CASSFGVGNQPQHF.

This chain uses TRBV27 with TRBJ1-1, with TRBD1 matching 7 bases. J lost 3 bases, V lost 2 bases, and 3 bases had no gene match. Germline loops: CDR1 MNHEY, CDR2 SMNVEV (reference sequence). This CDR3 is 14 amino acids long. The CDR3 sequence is CASSLRQGDTEAFF. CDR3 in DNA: TGTGCCAGCAGTTTAAGGCAGGGGGACACTGAAGCTTTCTTT.

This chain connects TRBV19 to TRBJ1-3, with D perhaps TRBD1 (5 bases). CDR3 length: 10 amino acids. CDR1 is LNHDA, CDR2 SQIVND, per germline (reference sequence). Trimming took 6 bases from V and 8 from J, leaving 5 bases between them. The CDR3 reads CASRGDTIYF. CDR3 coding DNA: TGTGCCAGTAGAGGGGACACCATATATTTT.

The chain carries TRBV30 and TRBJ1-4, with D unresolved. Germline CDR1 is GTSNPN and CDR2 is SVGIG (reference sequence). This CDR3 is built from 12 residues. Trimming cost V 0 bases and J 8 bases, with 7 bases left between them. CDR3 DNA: TGTGCCTGGAGTGTAAGACGGGAAAAACTGTTTTTT. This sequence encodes CAWSVRREKLFF.

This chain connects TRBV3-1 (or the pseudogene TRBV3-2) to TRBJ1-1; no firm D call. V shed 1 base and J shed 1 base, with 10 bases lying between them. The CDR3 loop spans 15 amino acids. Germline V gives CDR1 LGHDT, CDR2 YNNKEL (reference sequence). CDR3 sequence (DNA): TGTGCCAGCAGCCAAGCGGACGTCCGGAACACTGAAGCTTTCTTT. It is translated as CASSQADVRNTEAFF.

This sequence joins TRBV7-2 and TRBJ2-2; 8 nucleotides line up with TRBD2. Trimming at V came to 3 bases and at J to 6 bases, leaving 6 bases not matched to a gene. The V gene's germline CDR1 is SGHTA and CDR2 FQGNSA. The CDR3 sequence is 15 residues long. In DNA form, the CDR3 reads TGTGCCAGCAGCTTCTCCGGGACTAGTGCCGGGGAGCTGTTTTTT. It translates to CASSFSGTSAGELFF.

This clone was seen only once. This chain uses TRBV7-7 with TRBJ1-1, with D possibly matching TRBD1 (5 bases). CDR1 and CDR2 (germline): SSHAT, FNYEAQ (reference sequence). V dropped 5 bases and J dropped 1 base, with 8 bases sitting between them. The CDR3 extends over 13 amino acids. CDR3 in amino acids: CASSADRNTEAFF. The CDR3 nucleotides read TGTGCCAGCAGCGCCGACAGGAACACTGAAGCTTTCTTT. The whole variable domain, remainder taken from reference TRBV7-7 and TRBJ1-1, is GAGVSQSPRYKVTKRGQDVTLRCDPISSHATLYWYQQALGQGPEFLTYFNYEAQPDKSGLPSDRFSAERPEGSISTLTIQRTEQRDSAMYRCASSADRNTEAFFGQGTRLTVV.

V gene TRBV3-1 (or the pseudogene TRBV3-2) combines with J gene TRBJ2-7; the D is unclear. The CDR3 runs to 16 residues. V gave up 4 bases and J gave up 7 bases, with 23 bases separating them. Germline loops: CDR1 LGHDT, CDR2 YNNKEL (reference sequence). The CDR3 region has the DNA TGTGCCAGCAGCCCCCCAAAGGCAGGTGGTCATCGTGAGCAGTACTTC. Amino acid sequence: CASSPPKAGGHREQYF.

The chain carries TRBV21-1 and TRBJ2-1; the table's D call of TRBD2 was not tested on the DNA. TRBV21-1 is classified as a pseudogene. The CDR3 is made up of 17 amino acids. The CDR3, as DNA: TGTGCCAGCAGCAACCTAGCGGGGGGGCAATCTTACAATGAGCAGTTCTTC. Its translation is CASSNLAGGQSYNEQFF.

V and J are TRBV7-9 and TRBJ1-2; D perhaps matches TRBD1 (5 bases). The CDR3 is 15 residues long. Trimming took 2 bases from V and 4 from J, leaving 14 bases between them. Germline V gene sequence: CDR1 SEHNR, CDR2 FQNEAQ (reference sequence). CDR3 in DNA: TGTGCCAGCAGCTTATCTGGCAGGGTGAGCTATGGCTACACCTTC. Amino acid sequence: CASSLSGRVSYGYTF.

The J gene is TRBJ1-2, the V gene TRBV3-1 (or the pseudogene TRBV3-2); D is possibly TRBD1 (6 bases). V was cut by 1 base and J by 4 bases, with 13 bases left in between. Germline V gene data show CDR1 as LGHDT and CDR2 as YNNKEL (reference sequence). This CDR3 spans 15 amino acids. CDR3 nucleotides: TGTGCCAGCAGCCAAGCCGCGGACAGCCTCTATGGCTACACCTTC. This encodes CASSQAADSLYGYTF.

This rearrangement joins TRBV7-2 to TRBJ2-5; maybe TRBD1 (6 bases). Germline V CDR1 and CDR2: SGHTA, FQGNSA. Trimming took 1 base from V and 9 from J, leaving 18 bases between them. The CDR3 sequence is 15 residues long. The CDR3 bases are TGTGCCAGCAGCTTAGTAGCAGGGGCAGGCCAGGCCCAGTACTTC. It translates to CASSLVAGAGQAQYF. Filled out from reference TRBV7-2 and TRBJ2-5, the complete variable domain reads GAGVSQSPSNKVTEKGKDVELRCDPISGHTALYWYRQSLGQGLEFLIYFQGNSAPDKSGLPSDRFSAERTGGSVSTLTIQRTQQEDSAVYLCASSLVAGAGQAQYFGPGTRLLVL.

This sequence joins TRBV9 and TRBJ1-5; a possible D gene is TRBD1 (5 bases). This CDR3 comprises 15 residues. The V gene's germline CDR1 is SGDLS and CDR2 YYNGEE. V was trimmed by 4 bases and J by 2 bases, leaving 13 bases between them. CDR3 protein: CASSLGWGGNQPQHF. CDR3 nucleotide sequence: TGTGCCAGCAGCTTAGGATGGGGGGGCAATCAGCCCCAGCATTTT. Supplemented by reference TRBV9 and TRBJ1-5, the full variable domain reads DSGVTQTPKHLITATGQRVTLRCSPRSGDLSVYWYQQSLDQGLQFLIQYYNGEERAKGNILERFSAQQFPDLHSELNLSSLELGDSALYFCASSLGWGGNQPQHFGDGTRLSIL.

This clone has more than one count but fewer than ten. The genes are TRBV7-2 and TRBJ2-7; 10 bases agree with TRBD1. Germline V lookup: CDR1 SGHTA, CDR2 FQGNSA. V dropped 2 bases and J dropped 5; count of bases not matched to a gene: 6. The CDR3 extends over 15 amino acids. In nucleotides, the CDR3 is TGTGCCAGCAGCTTAAGAGGGACAGGGGACAACGAGCAGTACTTC. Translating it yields CASSLRGTGDNEQYF. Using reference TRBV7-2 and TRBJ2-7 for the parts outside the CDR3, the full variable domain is GAGVSQSPSNKVTEKGKDVELRCDPISGHTALYWYRQSLGQGLEFLIYFQGNSAPDKSGLPSDRFSAERTGGSVSTLTIQRTQQEDSAVYLCASSLRGTGDNEQYFGPGTRLTVT.

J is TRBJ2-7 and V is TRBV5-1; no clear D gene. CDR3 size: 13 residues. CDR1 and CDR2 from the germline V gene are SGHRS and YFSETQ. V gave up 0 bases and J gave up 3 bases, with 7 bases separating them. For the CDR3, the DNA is TGCGCCAGCAGCTTGGGCCAAATCTACGAGCAGTACTTC. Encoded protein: CASSLGQIYEQYF.

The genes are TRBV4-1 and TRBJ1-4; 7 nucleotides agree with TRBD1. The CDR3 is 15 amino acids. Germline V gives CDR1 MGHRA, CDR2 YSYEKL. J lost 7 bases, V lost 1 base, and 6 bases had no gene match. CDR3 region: CASSQGEGAGEKLFF. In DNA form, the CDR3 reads TGCGCCAGCAGCCAAGGTGAGGGGGCTGGTGAAAAACTGTTTTTT.

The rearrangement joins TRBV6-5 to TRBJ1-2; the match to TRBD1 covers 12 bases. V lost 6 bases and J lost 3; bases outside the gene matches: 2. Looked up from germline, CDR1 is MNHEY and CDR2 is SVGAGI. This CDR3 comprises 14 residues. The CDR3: CASRGQGAHYGYTF. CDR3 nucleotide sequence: TGTGCCAGCAGGGGACAGGGGGCCCACTATGGCTACACCTTC.

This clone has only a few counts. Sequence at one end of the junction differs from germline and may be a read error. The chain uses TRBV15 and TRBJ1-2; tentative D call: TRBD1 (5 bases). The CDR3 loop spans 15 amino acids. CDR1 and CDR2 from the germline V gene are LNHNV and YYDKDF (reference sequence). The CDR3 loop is CATSRERGAGYGYTF. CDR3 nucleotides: TGTGCCACCAGCCGAGAGAGGGGCGCGGGCTATGGCTACACCTTC.